These 26 T cell receptor beta chains came from one sample sequenced in a study of blood T cells in healthy people across ages. The use of a sample-barcoded 5' primer and a J-beta primer mix characterized a second PCR of roughly 6 to 11 cycles. TCRdb analysed the 5' RACE reads with MiXCR anew, one entry per CDR3 protein. Of hundreds of thousands of distinct CDR3 sequences listed, roughly 52% were seen once; the top ten hold 13%. The sample consisted of blood. Source of these receptors: a man between 25 and 39 years old in good health.

This clonotype is a singleton in its sample. This chain joins TRBV7-6 and TRBJ2-3; a possible D gene is TRBD2 (5 bases). V was trimmed by 6 bases and J by 3 bases, leaving 13 bases between them. CDR1 SGHVS and CDR2 FNYEAQ come from the germline V gene. The CDR3 runs to 14 residues. The CDR3 sequence: CASSHGLDTDTQYF. DNA for the CDR3: TGTGCCAGCAGTCATGGACTGGATACAGATACGCAGTATTTT.

CDR3 loop: CAWSEGGQVSIADTQYF. CDR3 nucleotides: TGTGCCTGGAGCGAAGGGGGACAGGTCTCAATTGCAGATACGCAGTATTTT. The rearrangement links TRBV30 to TRBJ2-3, with 8 bases lining up with TRBD1. The germline V gene encodes CDR1 GTSNPN and CDR2 SVGIG (reference sequence). Trimming removed 3 bases from V and 4 bases from J; junction bases left unmatched: 15. CDR3 length: 17 amino acids.

The table lists this clonotype with a few counts. V is TRBV7-2 and J is TRBJ1-1; D possibly corresponds to TRBD1 (5 bases). Germline CDR1 is SGHTA and CDR2 is FQGNSA. This CDR3 has 19 amino acids. The ends were cut back, 2 bases at V and 2 bases at J, with 24 bases in the middle. The CDR3 nucleotides read TGTGCCAGCAGCTTACCCGCATTGGGACGTTTGGGGGGAAACACTGAAGCTTTCTTT. This codes for CASSLPALGRLGGNTEAFF.

V and J are TRBV7-9 and TRBJ1-2; 9 bases agree with TRBD1. Germline CDR1 is SEHNR and CDR2 is FQNEAQ (reference sequence). Losses at the gene ends were 2 bases for V and 7 bases for J; bases not matched to a gene: 5. The CDR3 consists of 14 residues. In DNA, the CDR3 is TGTGCCAGCAGCTTAAGACAGGGGGAGAGTGGCTACACCTTC. It is translated as CASSLRQGESGYTF.

The chain uses TRBV7-2 and TRBJ2-7; D remains ambiguous. Germline V lookup: CDR1 SGHTA, CDR2 FQGNSA. The CDR3 sequence is 14 residues long. With 5 bases removed from V and 0 bases from J, the gap between germline ends came to 11 bases. This chain's CDR3 is CASSLLSDSYEQYF. The CDR3 nucleotides read TGTGCCAGCAGCCTCCTCAGTGACTCCTACGAGCAGTACTTC.

This clonotype has a single count. This chain links TRBV6-5 with TRBJ1-4; 7 nucleotides line up with TRBD1. The V gene end was trimmed by 2 bases and the J gene end by 8 bases; junction bases not matched to a gene: 11. In germline, CDR1 is MNHEY, CDR2 SVGAGI. CDR3 length: 16 amino acids. The CDR3 bases are TGTGCCAGCAGTTACGGAGGGACAGACTCTAGGGAAAAACTGTTTTTT. Its translation: CASSYGGTDSREKLFF.

This clonotype came up a few times. The CDR3 reads CASSLGGEGQPQHF. CDR3 DNA: TGTGCCAGCAGCTTAGGGGGGGAGGGTCAGCCCCAGCATTTT. The rearrangement uses TRBV7-9 and TRBJ1-5, with D possibly TRBD1 on 5 matching bases. V was clipped by 1 base and J by 6 bases, with 10 bases between them. The CDR3 loop spans 14 amino acids. CDR1 and CDR2 from the germline V gene are SEHNR and FQNEAQ (reference sequence).

The rearrangement joins TRBV29-1 to TRBJ1-2; TRBD1 matches 9 bases. Unmatched junction bases numbered 8, after V lost 7 bases and J lost 2 bases. The CDR3 is made up of 14 amino acids. The germline gives CDR1 SQVTM, CDR2 ANQGSEA. In DNA, the CDR3 is TGCAGCGGGACAGGGGTCGTGGGCAACTATGGCTACACCTTC. This gives the protein CSGTGVVGNYGYTF. The full variable domain, rest sourced from reference TRBV29-1 and TRBJ1-2, is SAVISQKPSRDICQRGTSLTIQCQVDSQVTMMFWYRQQPGQSLTLIATANQGSEATYESGFVIDKFPISRPNLTFSTLTVSNMSPEDSSIYLCSGTGVVGNYGYTFGSGTRLTVV.

The sample holds a few counts of this clonotype. The genes are TRBV10-3 and TRBJ2-1; D may be TRBD2 (5 bases). The CDR3 runs to 15 residues. Germline-derived CDR1 and CDR2 are ENHRY and SYGVKD. The V gene lost 7 bases and the J gene lost 0 bases, with 13 bases spanning the gap. The CDR3 reads CAITRGAYSYNEQFF. CDR3 nucleotide sequence: TGTGCCATCACACGGGGAGCATACTCCTACAATGAGCAGTTCTTC.

This clonotype has a handful of counts. The chain carries TRBV5-1 and TRBJ2-5; D is possibly TRBD1 (6 bases). Germline V gene data show CDR1 as SGHRS and CDR2 as YFSETQ. Trimming removed 0 bases at V and 1 base at J, with 10 bases between. The CDR3 is made up of 15 amino acids. The CDR3, as DNA: TGCGCCAGCAGCTTGGTTGGACAGCTCCAAGAGACCCAGTACTTC. It translates to CASSLVGQLQETQYF. Using reference TRBV5-1 and TRBJ2-5 for the parts outside the CDR3, the full variable domain is KAGVTQTPRYLIKTRGQQVTLSCSPISGHRSVSWYQQTPGQGLQFLFEYFSETQRNKGNFPGRFSGRQFSNSRSEMNVSTLELGDSALYLCASSLVGQLQETQYFGPGTRLLVL.

The chain employs TRBV6-2 or TRBV6-3 and TRBJ1-1; D gene ambiguous. V was clipped by 6 bases and J by 1 base, with 15 bases between them. The germline V gene encodes CDR1 MNHEY and CDR2 SVGEGT. This CDR3 is 15 amino acids long. CDR3 nucleotide sequence: TGTGCCAGCAGGTTGGATAGGGAACAGAACACTGAAGCTTTCTTT. It translates to CASRLDREQNTEAFF.

For this clonotype: A much larger clone differs by one base, so this may be a read error. The V and J genes are TRBV9 and TRBJ1-6; possibly TRBD1 for D (5 bases). Germline V lookup: CDR1 SGDLS, CDR2 YYNGEE. CDR3 length: 15 amino acids. V was trimmed by 0 bases and J by 11 bases, leaving 15 bases between them. In nucleotides, the CDR3 is TGTGCCAGCAGCGTAGAGGCCAGGGCCGGTCCACCCCTCCACTTT. As protein: CASSVEARAGPPLHF. Full variable domain (rest looked up from reference TRBV9 and TRBJ1-6): DSGVTQTPKHLITATGQRVTLRCSPRSGDLSVYWYQQSLDQGLQFLIQYYNGEERAKGNILERFSAQQFPDLHSELNLSSLELGDSALYFCASSVEARAGPPLHFGNGTRLTVT.

This clonotype came up a few times. The V call is TRBV12-3 or TRBV12-4, the J call TRBJ2-3; D gene unclear. V was pared by 2 bases and J by 1 base, with 10 bases between. This CDR3 is built from 15 residues. CDR3 nucleotides: TGTGCCAGCAGTTTATCTGGGGTCCGCACAGATACGCAGTATTTT. Translated, it gives CASSLSGVRTDTQYF.

As concerns this clonotype: Its ends do not fully match the called genes, so a read error is possible. The genes are TRBV6-5 and TRBJ2-2; TRBD1 might be the D (7 bases). CDR1 MNHEY and CDR2 SVGAGI come from the germline V gene. The CDR3 consists of 17 residues. The chain's CDR3 is CASSYWPGTASTGGLFF. CDR3 coding DNA: TGTGCCAGCAGTTACTGGCCCGGGACAGCGAGCACCGGGGGGCTGTTTTTT.

In this sample, this clonotype turned up many times. This chain connects TRBV29-1 to TRBJ2-1; D remains ambiguous. V was cut by 6 bases and J by 2 bases, with 8 bases left in between. The germline V gene encodes CDR1 SQVTM and CDR2 ANQGSEA. The CDR3 has 12 amino acids. CDR3 region: CSVESTYNEQFF. The CDR3 DNA reads as TGCAGCGTAGAATCCACCTACAATGAGCAGTTCTTC.

This chain uses TRBV11-1 with TRBJ1-6; 8 bases align to TRBD1. The CDR3 loop spans 15 amino acids. Germline V gives CDR1 SGHAT, CDR2 FQDESV (reference sequence). J gave up 8 bases and V 3 bases, and 6 bases lay outside the gene matches. CDR3: CASSFDRGNDSPLHF. The CDR3 DNA sequence: TGTGCCAGCAGCTTTGACAGGGGTAATGATTCACCCCTCCACTTT.

This clonotype was counted between two and nine times. The DNA of the CDR3 is TGTGCCTGGAGTGTACCGGGGAGCGGGGGCAATCAGCCCCAGCATTTT. As protein: CAWSVPGSGGNQPQHF. The chain joins TRBV30 to TRBJ1-5, with no clear D. The ends were cut back, 0 bases at V and 2 bases at J, with 14 bases in the middle. The CDR3 is 16 amino acids. The V gene's germline CDR1 is GTSNPN and CDR2 SVGIG (reference sequence).

The chain combines TRBV5-1 with TRBJ2-1; 7 bases match TRBD1. CDR3 length equals 16 residues. From germline, CDR1 is SGHRS and CDR2 YFSETQ. The V segment lost 3 bases and the J segment 4 bases; nucleotides outside the gene matches: 10. CDR3 nucleotides: TGCGCCAGCAGCTCCAAGCCGGACAGGATATACAATGAGCAGTTCTTC. It is translated as CASSSKPDRIYNEQFF.

The V call is TRBV6-2 or TRBV6-3, the J call TRBJ2-7, with D perhaps assigned TRBD1 or TRBD2 (6 bases each). Looked up from germline, CDR1 is MNHEY and CDR2 is SVGEGT. This CDR3 region has 13 residues. V gave up 5 bases and J gave up 4 bases, with 12 bases separating them. The CDR3 here is CASSPEGVYEQYF. CDR3 bases: TGTGCCAGCAGTCCGGAGGGGGTGTACGAGCAGTACTTC.

The chain is built from TRBV30 and TRBJ2-7, with D maybe TRBD1 (5 bases). The DNA end favors TRBJ2-5, so the J call may be wrong. CDR1 and CDR2 (germline): GTSNPN, SVGIG (reference sequence). This CDR3 contains 12 residues. This CDR3 reads CAWSVGEETQYF. The CDR3 DNA is TGTGCCTGGAGTGTAGGGGAAGAGACCCAGTACTTC.

This clonotype has just a few counts. This chain connects TRBV21-1 to TRBJ1-5. TRBV21-1 is tagged as a pseudogene. The CDR3 covers 21 residues. CDR3 in amino acids: CASSKGNSSRGTTYSNQPQHF. The CDR3 nucleotides read TGTGCCAGCAGCAAAGGTAATAGTTCGAGGGGGACTACTTATAGCAATCAGCCCCAGCATTTT.

The rearrangement links TRBV29-1 to TRBJ1-5; D is undetermined. Trimming cost V 4 bases and J 1 base, with 11 bases left between them. Germline CDR1 SQVTM, CDR2 ANQGSEA. The CDR3 sequence is 14 residues long. CDR3 DNA: TGCAGCGTTGGTCCAGAAGGGAGCAATCAGCCCCAGCATTTT. As protein: CSVGPEGSNQPQHF.

This clonotype was detected only a few times. This chain uses TRBV12-3 or TRBV12-4 with TRBJ1-2; no clear D gene. This CDR3 contains 13 residues. V was cut by 5 bases and J by 6 bases, with 13 bases left in between. The CDR3 sequence is CASSMTKGNGYTF. The CDR3 bases are TGTGCCAGCAGTATGACGAAGGGTAATGGCTACACCTTC.

This clonotype was counted many times. The V and J genes are TRBV12-3 or TRBV12-4 and TRBJ2-5, with D maybe TRBD2 (5 bases). CDR3 length equals 13 residues. Trimming stripped 5 bases from V and 5 bases from J, with 12 bases between. The CDR3 DNA follows: TGTGCCAGCAGTGCTACTAGGAGGGAGACCCAGTACTTC. Protein sequence: CASSATRRETQYF.

The chain couples TRBV18 to TRBJ2-7, with D hard to call. Trimming removed 0 bases at V and 5 bases at J, with 11 bases between. Per the germline V gene, CDR1 is KGHSH and CDR2 is LQKENI. This CDR3 has 14 residues. DNA of the CDR3: TGTGCCAGCTCACCACCGAGTCGGGCGAACGAGCAGTACTTC. Protein sequence: CASSPPSRANEQYF.

This clonotype was seen more than once but under ten times. The chain combines TRBV9 with TRBJ2-5; D unresolved. CDR1 SGDLS and CDR2 YYNGEE come from the germline V gene. This CDR3 spans 15 amino acids. V gave up 0 bases and J gave up 3 bases, with 12 bases separating them. CDR3 DNA: TGTGCCAGCAGCGTAGGTCGGTCCGGAAAAGAGACCCAGTACTTC. Translated, it gives CASSVGRSGKETQYF.